One and the same sample provided the 29 T cell receptor beta chains below, sequenced in a study of T cell responses to AZD1222 COVID-19 vaccine (dated by TCRdb to the early 2020s). Sample time point, as interpreted from the label and publication: baseline before first vaccination. The library was produced with the immunoSEQ multiplex PCR assay. TCRdb re-hosts the immuneACCESS table, in-frame sequences only. Its copies lack some clones; in the studies checked, an unresolved V gene accounts for under half of them, and the cause for the rest is not known. Within this sample are 110,000 or so clones, with over 75% of them counted one time only. 9.4% of the sample is held by the ten biggest clonotypes. The source was peripheral blood, collected on day 0 of AZD1222 vaccination. The origin of the receptors is an adult in good health.

This clone has just one count. V usage is TRBV29-1 and J usage is TRBJ1-5; D is unresolved. The CDR3 has 8 amino acids. Germline V gene lookup returns CDR1 SQVTM and CDR2 ANQGSEA. Written as DNA, the CDR3 is TGCAGTCGACAGCCCCAGCATTTT. Amino acid sequence: CSRQPQHF.

V is TRBV5-1 and J is TRBJ1-1; D call uncertain. The CDR3 has 12 residues. With 0 bases removed from V and 4 bases from J, the gap between germline ends came to 4 bases. Germline lookup yields CDR1 SGHRS and CDR2 YFSETQ. DNA of the CDR3: TGCGCCAGCAGCTTGGCCAGCACTGAAGCTTTCTTT. Amino acids: CASSLASTEAFF.

The count of this clone is one. V gene TRBV5-1 combines with J gene TRBJ1-1; a weak D match, TRBD1 (5 bases). CDR3 length: 13 residues. The germline V gene has CDR1 SGHRS and CDR2 YFSETQ. The V end was cut by 3 bases, the J end by 4 bases, with 10 bases between. CDR3 coding DNA: TGCGCCAGCAGCTCGGGGGATTTCACTGAAGCTTTCTTT. It yields the protein CASSSGDFTEAFF. The full variable domain, completed using reference TRBV5-1 and TRBJ1-1, is KAGVTQTPRYLIKTRGQQVTLSCSPISGHRSVSWYQQTPGQGLQFLFEYFSETQRNKGNFPGRFSGRQFSNSRSEMNVSTLELGDSALYLCASSSGDFTEAFFGQGTRLTVV.

The chain employs TRBV6-2 or TRBV6-3 and TRBJ2-7; the match to TRBD1 covers 7 bases. Germline assignment: CDR1 MNHEY and CDR2 SVGEGT. The CDR3 length is 16 residues. J was trimmed by 2 bases and V by 2 bases; bases with no gene match: 9. CDR3: CASSYEFGTATYEQYF. The CDR3 region has the DNA TGTGCCAGCAGTTACGAATTCGGGACAGCGACCTACGAGCAGTACTTC.

J is TRBJ2-1 and V is TRBV5-4; 7 bases match TRBD2. The CDR3 runs to 15 residues. The germline V gene encodes CDR1 SGHNT and CDR2 YYREEE (reference sequence). Unmatched junction bases numbered 7, after V lost 1 base and J lost 6 bases. The CDR3 region is CASSLFGLDSNEQFF. The CDR3 bases are TGTGCCAGCAGCTTGTTTGGACTAGACTCCAATGAGCAGTTCTTC. The full variable domain, with the rest looked up from reference TRBV5-4 and TRBJ2-1, is ETGVTQSPTHLIKTRGQQVTLRCSSQSGHNTVSWYQQALGQGPQFIFQYYREEENGRGNFPPRFSGLQFPNYSSELNVNALELDDSALYLCASSLFGLDSNEQFFGPGTRLTVL.

The chain has TRBV19 and TRBJ2-5, with a tentative D call TRBD1 (5 bases). This CDR3 has 16 amino acids. Trimming took off 3 bases at V and 2 bases at J, with 16 bases between the two ends. Germline V CDR1 and CDR2: LNHDA, SQIVND (reference sequence). As DNA, the CDR3 is TGTGCCAGTAGTATCAGGCAGGGCGGAATACAAGAGACCCAGTACTTC. It encodes CASSIRQGGIQETQYF.

Here the CDR3 DNA reads TGCGCCAGCCGAGGGTCGATCTCTGGAAACACCATATATTTT. This gives the protein CASRGSISGNTIYF. The chain links TRBV10-2 to TRBJ1-3; D not resolved. This CDR3 has 14 amino acids. Germline CDR1 reads WSHSY; CDR2 reads SAAADI. V was pared by 8 bases and J by 0 bases, with 11 bases between.

The chain uses TRBV7-2 and TRBJ1-3; no definite D call. V lost 5 bases, J lost 4 bases, and 21 bases lay in between. The CDR3 loop spans 17 amino acids. The germline V gene encodes CDR1 SGHTA and CDR2 FQGNSA. This CDR3 is CASSKQRPGPEGNTIYF. The CDR3 bases are TGTGCCAGCAGCAAACAGAGACCGGGCCCCGAGGGAAACACCATATATTTT.

The chain combines TRBV11-3 with TRBJ2-2; D remains unclear. Germline V gene data show CDR1 as SGHNT and CDR2 as YENEEA. The CDR3 runs to 14 residues. V was clipped by 4 bases and J by 1 base, with 7 bases between them. The CDR3 here is CASSSRVNTGELFF. The CDR3 nucleotides are TGTGCCAGCAGCTCCAGAGTGAACACCGGGGAGCTGTTTTTT.

This chain joins TRBV2 and TRBJ1-1; 11 bases map to TRBD1. The CDR3 sequence is 14 residues long. V was clipped by 6 bases and J by 4 bases; unmatched bases: 4. Germline V gives CDR1 SNHLY, CDR2 FYNNEI. Here the CDR3 reads CASRGDRGFTEAFF. The CDR3 coding sequence is TGTGCCAGCAGGGGGGACAGGGGGTTCACTGAAGCTTTCTTT. Complete variable domain (other parts from reference TRBV2 and TRBJ1-1): EPEVTQTPSHQVTQMGQEVILRCVPISNHLYFYWYRQILGQKVEFLVSFYNNEISEKSEIFDDQFSVERPDGSNFTLKIRSTKLEDSAMYFCASRGDRGFTEAFFGQGTRLTVV.

This CDR3 reads CASSYSTGASGNTIYF. As DNA, the CDR3 is TGTGCCAGCAGTTACTCGACCGGGGCCTCTGGAAACACCATATATTTT. This chain joins TRBV6-5 and TRBJ1-3, with TRBD1 as a possible D gene (5 bases). V lost 0 bases and J lost 0, with 9 bases in between. CDR1 MNHEY and CDR2 SVGAGI come from the germline V gene. This CDR3 is built from 16 residues.

The chain is built from TRBV7-9 and TRBJ1-3; 8 bases are shared with TRBD1. J gave up 4 bases and V 1 base, and 0 bases lay outside the gene matches. The CDR3 extends over 14 amino acids. Germline V gene data show CDR1 as SEHNR and CDR2 as FQNEAQ (reference sequence). Here the CDR3 DNA reads TGTGCCAGCAGCTTAGGGGACAGGGGAAACACCATATATTTT. Translation: CASSLGDRGNTIYF.

V usage is TRBV27 and J usage is TRBJ1-6; 8 bases line up with TRBD1. The germline gives CDR1 MNHEY, CDR2 SMNVEV (reference sequence). The CDR3 is 14 amino acids. Losses at the gene ends were 0 bases for V and 10 bases for J; bases not matched to a gene: 2. The CDR3 DNA reads TGTGCCAGCAGTTTATCGGACAGGGACTCACCCCTCCACTTT. This sequence encodes CASSLSDRDSPLHF.

The chain couples TRBV6-2 or TRBV6-3 to TRBJ1-3; weak D call: TRBD1 (6 bases). Deletions cut 0 bases from V and 4 bases from J, with 19 bases between. Per germline, CDR1 MNHEY and CDR2 SVGEGT. The length of the CDR3 is 18 residues. CDR3 amino acids: CASSYSAGQQIRGNTIYF. CDR3 coding DNA: TGTGCCAGCAGTTACTCGGCGGGACAACAAATTCGGGGAAACACCATATATTTT.

The V and J genes are TRBV30 and TRBJ2-2; D unclear. The V end lost 0 bases, the J end lost 2 bases, and 4 bases lay between the germline ends. The CDR3 length is 13 residues. From germline, CDR1 is GTSNPN and CDR2 SVGIG (reference sequence). The CDR3 region is CAWSVPNTGELFF. The CDR3 bases are TGTGCCTGGAGTGTCCCCAACACCGGGGAGCTGTTTTTT.

The rearrangement links TRBV5-1 to TRBJ2-7, with 7 bases fitting TRBD1. The CDR3 loop spans 15 amino acids. Germline V gene lookup returns CDR1 SGHRS and CDR2 YFSETQ. J was trimmed by 3 bases and V by 4 bases; bases with no gene match: 10. The CDR3 region is CASSVRQGVSYEQYF. CDR3 sequence (DNA): TGCGCCAGCAGCGTTCGACAGGGAGTTAGCTACGAGCAGTACTTC.

The rearrangement uses TRBV6-2 or TRBV6-3 and TRBJ2-7; possibly TRBD1 for D (8 bases). The V end was cut by 2 bases, the J end by 12 bases, with 20 bases between. Germline values: CDR1 MNHEY, CDR2 SVGEGT. CDR3 length: 14 amino acids. The CDR3 protein is CASSYLPLQGEGYF. The CDR3 bases are TGTGCCAGCAGTTACCTCCCCTTACAGGGGGAGGGGTACTTC.

The chain joins TRBV30 to TRBJ2-5; 10 nucleotides agree with TRBD1. Germline loops: CDR1 GTSNPN, CDR2 SVGIG (reference sequence). There are 13 residues in the CDR3. V shed 3 bases, J shed 4 bases, and the junction held 2 bases outside the gene matches. The CDR3 DNA follows: TGTGCCTGGAGCCGACAGGGGGCAGAGACCCAGTACTTC. Translated, it gives CAWSRQGAETQYF.

The chain uses TRBV7-3 and TRBJ1-1; 7 positions match TRBD1. The trim removed 4 bases at V and 3 bases at J, leaving 2 bases unmatched. Per the germline V gene, CDR1 is SGHTA and CDR2 is FQGTGA. This CDR3 region has 13 residues. CDR3 sequence: CASSSGQDTEAFF. In DNA form, the CDR3 reads TGTGCCAGCAGCTCTGGACAGGACACTGAAGCTTTCTTT.

This clone was seen a few times. V gene TRBV5-1 combines with J gene TRBJ2-7; D is unclear. The germline V and J ends were trimmed by 4 bases and 2 bases, with 13 bases remaining between them. The CDR3 loop spans 14 amino acids. CDR1 is SGHRS, CDR2 YFSETQ, per germline. The CDR3 reads CASSPYGEAYEQYF. CDR3 DNA: TGCGCCAGCAGCCCGTACGGTGAGGCCTACGAGCAGTACTTC.

The V and J genes are TRBV10-3 and TRBJ2-1; 9 positions match TRBD1. The CDR3 is made up of 16 amino acids. Germline V gene lookup returns CDR1 ENHRY and CDR2 SYGVKD. The J segment lost 5 bases and the V segment lost 0 bases, leaving 5 bases of the junction unmatched. The CDR3 reads CAISESWTGVHNEQFF. For the CDR3, the DNA is TGTGCCATCAGTGAGTCTTGGACAGGGGTTCACAATGAGCAGTTCTTC.

The chain couples TRBV25-1 to TRBJ2-1; tentatively, D is TRBD1 (6 bases). Trimming removed 3 bases from V and 1 base from J, with 13 bases in between. The CDR3 has 16 residues. CDR1 is MGHDK, CDR2 SYGVNS, per germline. The CDR3 loop reads CASSDSWTASYNEQFF. Written as DNA, the CDR3 is TGTGCCAGCAGTGACTCATGGACAGCTTCCTACAATGAGCAGTTCTTC.

The V call is TRBV9, the J call TRBJ1-1; 7 nucleotides match TRBD1. The germline gives CDR1 SGDLS, CDR2 YYNGEE. V lost 3 bases, J lost 4 bases, and 9 bases stayed unmatched. The CDR3 length is 15 residues. CDR3 nucleotide sequence: TGTGCCAGCAGCGACAAACAGGGGAGGATCACTGAAGCTTTCTTT. Amino acid sequence: CASSDKQGRITEAFF.

A single count supports this clone. V usage is TRBV18 and J usage is TRBJ1-2, with D uncertain. The CDR3 spans 15 residues. Germline V CDR1 and CDR2: KGHSH, LQKENI. The germline V and J ends were trimmed by 3 bases and 2 bases, with 13 bases remaining between them. In DNA form, the CDR3 reads TGTGCCAGCTCACCCGGGGAGAAACCCAACTATGGCTACACCTTC. Protein product: CASSPGEKPNYGYTF.

This chain uses TRBV20-1 with TRBJ1-2; D call uncertain. Looked up from germline, CDR1 is DFQATT and CDR2 is SNEGSKA (reference sequence). This CDR3 region has 14 residues. V lost 3 bases, J lost 12 bases, and 23 bases lay in between. The CDR3 loop is CSASLGPANKIHTF. CDR3 in DNA: TGCAGTGCTAGTTTGGGTCCTGCAAATAAGATTCACACCTTC.

This rearrangement joins TRBV19 to TRBJ1-1; no firm D call. With 3 bases removed from V and 1 base from J, the gap between germline ends came to 6 bases. This CDR3 has 13 residues. CDR1 LNHDA and CDR2 SQIVND come from the germline V gene (reference sequence). The CDR3 DNA reads TGTGCCAGTAGTATTATTACGAACACTGAAGCTTTCTTT. It encodes CASSIITNTEAFF.

The chain carries TRBV10-3 and TRBJ2-2; no reliable D call. From germline, CDR1 is ENHRY and CDR2 SYGVKD. V lost 4 bases and J 3 bases, leaving 12 bases between the germline ends. CDR3 length equals 15 residues. The CDR3 here is CAISASFPHTGELFF. DNA for the CDR3: TGTGCCATCAGTGCATCCTTTCCCCACACCGGGGAGCTGTTTTTT.

The V gene is TRBV7-8, the J gene TRBJ2-7; D is undetermined. The CDR3 loop spans 13 amino acids. The ends were cut back, 4 bases at V and 2 bases at J, with 9 bases in the middle. Germline lookup yields CDR1 SGHVS and CDR2 FQNEAQ. CDR3 nucleotide sequence: TGTGCCAGCAGCTCCCGGACCGCCTACGAGCAGTACTTC. Amino acids: CASSSRTAYEQYF. The whole variable domain, filled in from reference TRBV7-8 and TRBJ2-7, reads GAGVSQSPRYKVAKRGQDVALRCDPISGHVSLFWYQQALGQGPEFLTYFQNEAQLDKSGLPSDRFFAERPEGSVSTLKIQRTQQEDSAVYLCASSSRTAYEQYFGPGTRLTVT.

This clone was detected only once. V and J are TRBV7-2 and TRBJ1-1; TRBD1 might be the D (6 bases). The CDR3 runs 14 residues. In germline, CDR1 is SGHTA, CDR2 FQGNSA. V lost 5 bases, J lost 3 bases, and 13 bases lay in between. CDR3 in amino acids: CASSTPGAHTEAFF. As DNA, the CDR3 is TGTGCCAGCAGCACTCCAGGGGCGCACACTGAAGCTTTCTTT. The whole variable domain, remainder taken from reference TRBV7-2 and TRBJ1-1, is GAGVSQSPSNKVTEKGKDVELRCDPISGHTALYWYRQSLGQGLEFLIYFQGNSAPDKSGLPSDRFSAERTGGSVSTLTIQRTQQEDSAVYLCASSTPGAHTEAFFGQGTRLTVV.